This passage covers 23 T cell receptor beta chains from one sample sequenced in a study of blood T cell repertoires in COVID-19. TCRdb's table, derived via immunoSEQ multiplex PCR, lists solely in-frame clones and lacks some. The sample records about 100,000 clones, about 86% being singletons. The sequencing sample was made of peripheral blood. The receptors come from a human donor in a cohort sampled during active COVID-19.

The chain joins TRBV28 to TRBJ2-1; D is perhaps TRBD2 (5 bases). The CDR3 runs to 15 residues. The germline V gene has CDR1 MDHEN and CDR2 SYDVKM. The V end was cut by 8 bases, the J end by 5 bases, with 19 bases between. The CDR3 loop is CASSVGGGSHNEQFF. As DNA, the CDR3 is TGTGCCAGCTCAGTTGGCGGAGGAAGCCACAATGAGCAGTTCTTC.

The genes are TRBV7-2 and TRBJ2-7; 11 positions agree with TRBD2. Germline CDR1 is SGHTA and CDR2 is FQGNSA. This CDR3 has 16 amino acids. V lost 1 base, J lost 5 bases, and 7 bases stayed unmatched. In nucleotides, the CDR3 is TGTGCCAGCAGCTTAGTAGCGGGAGGGGCCCCCCACGAGCAGTACTTC. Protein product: CASSLVAGGAPHEQYF.

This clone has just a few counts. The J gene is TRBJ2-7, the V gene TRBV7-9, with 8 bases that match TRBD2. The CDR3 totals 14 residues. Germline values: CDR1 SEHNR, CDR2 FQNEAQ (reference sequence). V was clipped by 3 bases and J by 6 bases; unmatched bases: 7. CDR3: CASSFPSGPLEQYF. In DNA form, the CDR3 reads TGTGCCAGCAGCTTTCCTAGCGGGCCCCTCGAGCAGTACTTC.

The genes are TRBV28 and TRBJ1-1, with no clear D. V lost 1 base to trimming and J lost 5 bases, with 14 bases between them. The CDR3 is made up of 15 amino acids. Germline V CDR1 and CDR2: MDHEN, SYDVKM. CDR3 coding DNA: TGTGCCAGCAGTTTATCGTCGGGTTTATGGACTGAAGCTTTCTTT. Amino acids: CASSLSSGLWTEAFF. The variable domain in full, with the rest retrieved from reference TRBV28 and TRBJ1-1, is DVKVTQSSRYLVKRTGEKVFLECVQDMDHENMFWYRQDPGLGLRLIYFSYDVKMKEKGDIPEGYSVSREKKERFSLILESASTNQTSMYLCASSLSSGLWTEAFFGQGTRLTVV.

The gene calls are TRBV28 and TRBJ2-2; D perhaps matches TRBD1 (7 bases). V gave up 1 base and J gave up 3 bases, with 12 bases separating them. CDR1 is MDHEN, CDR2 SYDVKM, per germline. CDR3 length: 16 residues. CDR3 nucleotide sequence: TGTGCCAGCAGTTTATTGCGGGACAGAGACACCGGGGAGCTGTTTTTT. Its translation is CASSLLRDRDTGELFF.

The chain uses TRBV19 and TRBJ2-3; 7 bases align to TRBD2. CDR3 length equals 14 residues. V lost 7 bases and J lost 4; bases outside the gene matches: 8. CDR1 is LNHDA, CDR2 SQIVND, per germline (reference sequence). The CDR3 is CASKGREWSDTQYF. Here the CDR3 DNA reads TGTGCCAGTAAAGGGCGGGAGTGGTCAGATACGCAGTATTTT.

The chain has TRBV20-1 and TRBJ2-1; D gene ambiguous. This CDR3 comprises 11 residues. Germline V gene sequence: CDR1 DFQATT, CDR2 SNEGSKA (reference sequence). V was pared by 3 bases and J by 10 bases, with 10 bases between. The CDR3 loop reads CSASIGVEQFF. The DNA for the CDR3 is TGCAGTGCTAGCATCGGTGTGGAGCAGTTCTTC.

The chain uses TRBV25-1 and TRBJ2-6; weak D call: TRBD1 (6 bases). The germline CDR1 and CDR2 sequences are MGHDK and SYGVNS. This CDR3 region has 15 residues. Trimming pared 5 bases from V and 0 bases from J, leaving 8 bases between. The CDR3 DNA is TGTGCCAGCAGTTCAGGGGTCTCTGGGGCCAACGTCCTGACTTTC. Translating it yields CASSSGVSGANVLTF. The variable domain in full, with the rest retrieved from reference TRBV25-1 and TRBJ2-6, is EADIYQTPRYLVIGTGKKITLECSQTMGHDKMYWYQQDPGMELHLIHYSYGVNSTEKGDLSSESTVSRIRTEHFPLTLESARPSHTSQYLCASSSGVSGANVLTFGAGSRLTVL.

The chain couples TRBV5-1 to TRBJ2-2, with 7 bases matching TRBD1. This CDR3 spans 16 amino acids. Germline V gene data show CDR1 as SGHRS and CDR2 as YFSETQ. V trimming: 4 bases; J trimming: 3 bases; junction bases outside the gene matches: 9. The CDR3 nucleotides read TGCGCCAGCAGCACCACGGACAGGTCCTACACCGGGGAGCTGTTTTTT. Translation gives CASSTTDRSYTGELFF.

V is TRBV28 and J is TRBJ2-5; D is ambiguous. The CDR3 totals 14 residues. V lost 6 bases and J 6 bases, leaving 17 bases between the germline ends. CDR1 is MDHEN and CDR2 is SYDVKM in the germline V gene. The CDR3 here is CASRLPESRKTQYF. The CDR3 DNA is TGTGCCAGCAGGCTCCCGGAATCGAGGAAGACCCAGTACTTC.

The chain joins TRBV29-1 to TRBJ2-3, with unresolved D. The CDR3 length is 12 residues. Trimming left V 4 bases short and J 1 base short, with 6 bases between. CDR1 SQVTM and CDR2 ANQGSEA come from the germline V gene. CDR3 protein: CSVVFGTDTQYF. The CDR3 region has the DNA TGCAGCGTTGTTTTCGGCACAGATACGCAGTATTTT.

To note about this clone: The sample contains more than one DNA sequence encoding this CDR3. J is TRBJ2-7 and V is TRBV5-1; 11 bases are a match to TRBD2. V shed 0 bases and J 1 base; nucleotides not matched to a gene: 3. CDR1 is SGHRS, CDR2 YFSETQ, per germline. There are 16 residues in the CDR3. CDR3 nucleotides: TGCGCCAGCAGCTTGGGGCTAGCGGGAGGTTCCTACGAGCAGTACTTC. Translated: CASSLGLAGGSYEQYF.

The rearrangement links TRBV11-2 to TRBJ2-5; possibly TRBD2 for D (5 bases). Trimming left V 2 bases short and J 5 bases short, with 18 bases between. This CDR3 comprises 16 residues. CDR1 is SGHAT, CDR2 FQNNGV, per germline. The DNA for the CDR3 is TGTGCCAGCAGCTTAACCTCAAGCGGCCGATGGGAGACCCAGTACTTC. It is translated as CASSLTSSGRWETQYF.

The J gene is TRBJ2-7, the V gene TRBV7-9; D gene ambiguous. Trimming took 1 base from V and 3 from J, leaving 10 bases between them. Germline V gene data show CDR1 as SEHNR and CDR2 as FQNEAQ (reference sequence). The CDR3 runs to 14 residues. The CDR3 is CASSLGFRVYEQYF. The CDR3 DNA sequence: TGTGCCAGCAGCTTAGGTTTTCGCGTCTACGAGCAGTACTTC.

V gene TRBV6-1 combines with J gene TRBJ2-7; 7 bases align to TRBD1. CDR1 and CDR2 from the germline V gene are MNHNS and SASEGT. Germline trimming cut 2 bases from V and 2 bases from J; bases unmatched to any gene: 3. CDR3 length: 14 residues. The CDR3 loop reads CASSERQGTYEQYF. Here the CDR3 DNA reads TGTGCCAGCAGTGAACGACAGGGTACCTACGAGCAGTACTTC.

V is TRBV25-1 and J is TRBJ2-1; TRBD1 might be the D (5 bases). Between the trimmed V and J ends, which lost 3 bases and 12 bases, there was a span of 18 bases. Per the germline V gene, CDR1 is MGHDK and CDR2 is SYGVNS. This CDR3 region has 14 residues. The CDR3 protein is CASSDPSSRVVQFF. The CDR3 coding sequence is TGTGCCAGCAGTGATCCCTCTTCCAGGGTTGTGCAGTTCTTC.

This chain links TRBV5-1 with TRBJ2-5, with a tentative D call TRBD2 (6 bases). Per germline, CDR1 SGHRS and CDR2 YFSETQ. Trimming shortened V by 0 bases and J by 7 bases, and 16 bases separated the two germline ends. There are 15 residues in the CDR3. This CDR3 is CASSLGEGGRATQYF. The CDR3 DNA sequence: TGCGCCAGCAGCTTGGGAGAGGGAGGAAGGGCGACCCAGTACTTC.

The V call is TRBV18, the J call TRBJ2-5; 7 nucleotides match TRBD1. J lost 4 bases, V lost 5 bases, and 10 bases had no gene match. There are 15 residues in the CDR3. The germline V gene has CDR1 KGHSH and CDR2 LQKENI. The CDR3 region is CASSFRLTGTETQYF. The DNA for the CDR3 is TGTGCCAGCTCATTTAGATTGACAGGGACAGAGACCCAGTACTTC.

CDR3 DNA sequence: TGTGCCAGCAGCTTAAGGGGGACGGCTAATGAAAAACTGTTTTTT. Residues: CASSLRGTANEKLFF. The J gene is TRBJ1-4, the V gene TRBV7-2; perhaps TRBD1 as D (6 bases). V lost 2 bases and J 3 bases, leaving 10 bases between the germline ends. This CDR3 comprises 15 residues. From germline, CDR1 is SGHTA and CDR2 FQGNSA. The full variable domain, rest sourced from reference TRBV7-2 and TRBJ1-4, is GAGVSQSPSNKVTEKGKDVELRCDPISGHTALYWYRQSLGQGLEFLIYFQGNSAPDKSGLPSDRFSAERTGGSVSTLTIQRTQQEDSAVYLCASSLRGTANEKLFFGSGTQLSVL.

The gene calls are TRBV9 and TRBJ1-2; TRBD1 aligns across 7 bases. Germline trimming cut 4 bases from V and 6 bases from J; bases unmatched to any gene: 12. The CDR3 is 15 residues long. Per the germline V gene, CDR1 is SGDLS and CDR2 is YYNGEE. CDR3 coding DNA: TGTGCCAGCAGCACGACGGGGGACAGCAGGGATGGCTACACCTTC. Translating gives CASSTTGDSRDGYTF.

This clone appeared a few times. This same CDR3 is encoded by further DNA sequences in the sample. DNA of the CDR3: TGTGCCAGCAGCGCTAGCTACGAGCAGTACTTC. Translated, it gives CASSASYEQYF. The rearrangement links TRBV7-2 to TRBJ2-7; D unresolved. The CDR3 spans 11 residues. In germline, CDR1 is SGHTA, CDR2 FQGNSA. The V gene lost 5 bases and the J gene lost 3 bases, with 5 bases spanning the gap.

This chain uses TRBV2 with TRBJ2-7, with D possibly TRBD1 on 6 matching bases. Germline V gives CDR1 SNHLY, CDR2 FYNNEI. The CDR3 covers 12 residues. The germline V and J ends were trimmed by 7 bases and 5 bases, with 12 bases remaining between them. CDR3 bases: TGTGCCAGCACGTCAGGGGCCGACGAGCAGTACTTC. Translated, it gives CASTSGADEQYF.

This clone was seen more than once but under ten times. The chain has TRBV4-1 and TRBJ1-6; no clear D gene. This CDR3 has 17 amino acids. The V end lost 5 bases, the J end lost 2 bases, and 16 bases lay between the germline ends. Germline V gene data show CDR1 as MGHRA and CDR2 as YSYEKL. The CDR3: CASSAGLPGPYNSPLHF. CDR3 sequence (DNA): TGCGCCAGCAGCGCCGGACTCCCGGGTCCCTATAATTCACCCCTCCACTTT.